This T cell receptor beta chain was observed in a study of beta chain features in type 1 diabetes. Study-wide results and caveats: Researchers report that Type 1 diabetes patients had moderately but significantly shorter TCRB CDR3s across all four CD4+ subsets. More deletions and fewer insertions at VDJ junctions were seen in type 1 diabetes patients.

Via the markers CD45RO/CCR7/CD25/CD127/CD95/CD27, stem cell-like memory, regulatory, central memory and naive CD4+ cells were sorted. Populations obtained by sorting all exceeded 98% purity. The CDR3 consists of 14 residues. The germline V gene encodes CDR1 GTSNPN and CDR2 SVGIG (reference sequence). The germline V and J ends were trimmed by 0 bases and 4 bases, with 11 bases remaining between them. The whole isolated RNA underwent reverse transcription, so sequencing captured expressed TCRB transcripts. Average reads for naive, central memory and regulatory T cell samples were about 3.57 million. TCRdb's copy holds only in-frame clones and misses some; the assay was immunoSEQ multiplex PCR. This sample has hundreds of thousands of clones, with over 10% found just once. To note about this clone: Its antigen is not identified. The same CDR3 is also encoded by other DNA sequences in this sample.

Sequencing input: naive CD4+ T cells from blood. This sequence was found in a man aged 18 to 30 with type 1 diabetes. The V and J genes are TRBV30 and TRBJ2-3; D may be TRBD2 (6 bases). The CDR3 nucleotides are TGTGCCTGGAGTGTTGGCGGGGCAGCAGATACGCAGTATTTT. Its translation is CAWSVGGAADTQYF.